A single sample is the source of the 4 T cell receptor beta chains below, sequenced in a study of cytomegalovirus exposure and HLA in healthy donors. Amplification used 60 Vbeta primers and 13 Jbeta primers. Clones were sequenced by immunoSEQ multiplex PCR, and TCRdb holds only the in-frame ones, with some missing. The sample has some 120,000 clones, 80% to 90% seen once. The sequencing sample was made of PBMCs. These TCRs come from a male donor in good health and CMV-seropositive.

The rearrangement joins TRBV4-3 to TRBJ2-7; tentatively, D is TRBD1 (7 bases). This CDR3 comprises 17 residues. Trimming removed 0 bases from V and 1 base from J, with 16 bases in between. Germline V gene sequence: CDR1 LGHNA, CDR2 YSLEER. The CDR3 is CASSQDEGAGGSYEQYF. The CDR3 nucleotides are TGCGCCAGCAGCCAAGATGAGGGGGCAGGAGGGTCCTACGAGCAGTACTTC.

This clone has more than one count but fewer than ten. The gene calls are TRBV5-4 and TRBJ2-1; no clear D. The CDR3 sequence is 15 residues long. Germline assignment: CDR1 SGHNT and CDR2 YYREEE (reference sequence). V lost 2 bases and J 4 bases, leaving 13 bases between the germline ends. CDR3 nucleotide sequence: TGTGCCAGCAGCTTAACACAGTGGTCGTACAATGAGCAGTTCTTC. Translation: CASSLTQWSYNEQFF.

The chain combines TRBV28 with TRBJ2-3; D perhaps matches TRBD1 (5 bases). This CDR3 is built from 15 residues. Trimming cost V 5 bases and J 1 base, with 13 bases left between them. CDR1 and CDR2 (germline): MDHEN, SYDVKM. The CDR3 DNA reads TGTGCCAGCAGTCGACAGAGGAGAGGCACAGATACGCAGTATTTT. It specifies CASSRQRRGTDTQYF.

The V call is TRBV7-9, the J call TRBJ2-7; 8 bases are shared with TRBD2. The CDR3 runs to 17 residues. Germline V gene data show CDR1 as SEHNR and CDR2 as FQNEAQ (reference sequence). With 2 bases clipped from V and 2 bases from J, the junction kept 11 bases outside the gene matches. CDR3 nucleotides: TGTGCCAGCAGCTTACAGGGCCCGACTAGCGTCCCCTACGAGCAGTACTTC. This encodes CASSLQGPTSVPYEQYF.